This TCR beta chain was identified during a study of CD8 T cells in ankylosing spondylitis. Study outcomes and limitations: Made up of 7 to 9 highly homologous variants, a TCR beta motif appeared characteristic of ankylosing spondylitis blood. Within matched ankylosing spondylitis synovial fluid, disease-linked clones were reportedly significantly enriched. Within peripheral blood, clones linked to disease were CD8+ and relatively rare.

Quantitative 5'-RACE with molecular barcodes generated TCR beta libraries. TCRdb redid the calling of the 5' RACE reads with MiXCR, one entry per CDR3 protein. The sample holds tens of thousands of distinct CDR3 sequences, less than 20% seen once. The table lists this clonotype with many counts. The target antigen is unknown. The trim removed 3 bases at V and 1 base at J, leaving 12 bases unmatched. The CDR3 runs 18 residues. CDR1 and CDR2 from the germline V gene are DFQATT and SNEGSKA (reference sequence). The chain joins TRBV20-1 to TRBJ1-5; TRBD1 matches at 10 bases. The receptor was isolated from a male donor with ankylosing spondylitis or in good health (not recorded which). The specimen was blood. DNA for the CDR3: TGCAGTGCTAGTTCCTTGGGCGGGACAGGGGCGAGCAATCAGCCCCAGCATTTT. This encodes CSASSLGGTGASNQPQHF.